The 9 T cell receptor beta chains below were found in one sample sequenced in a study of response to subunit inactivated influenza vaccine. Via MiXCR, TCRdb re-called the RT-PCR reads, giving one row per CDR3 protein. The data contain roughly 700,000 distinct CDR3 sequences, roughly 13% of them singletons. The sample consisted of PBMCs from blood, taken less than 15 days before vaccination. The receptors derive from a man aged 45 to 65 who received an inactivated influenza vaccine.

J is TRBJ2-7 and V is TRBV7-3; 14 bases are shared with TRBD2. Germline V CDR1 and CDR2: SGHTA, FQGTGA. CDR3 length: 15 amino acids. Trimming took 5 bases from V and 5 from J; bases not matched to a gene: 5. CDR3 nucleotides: TGTGCCAGCAGCCCGGGACTAGCGGGAGTCGACGAGCAGTACTTC. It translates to CASSPGLAGVDEQYF.

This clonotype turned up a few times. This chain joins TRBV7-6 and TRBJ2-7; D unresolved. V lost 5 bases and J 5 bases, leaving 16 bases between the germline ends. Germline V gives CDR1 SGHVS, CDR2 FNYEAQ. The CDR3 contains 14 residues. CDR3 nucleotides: TGTGCCAGCAGCCCAGATGCAGCTTCTAACGAGCAGTACTTC. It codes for CASSPDAASNEQYF.

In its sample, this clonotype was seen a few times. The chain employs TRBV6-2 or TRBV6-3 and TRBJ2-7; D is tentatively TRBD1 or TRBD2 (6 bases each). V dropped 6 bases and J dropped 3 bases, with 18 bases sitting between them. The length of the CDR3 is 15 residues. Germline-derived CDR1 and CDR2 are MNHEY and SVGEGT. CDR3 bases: TGTGCCAGCAGAACGAATATGGGGGGCTACTACGAGCAGTACTTC. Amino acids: CASRTNMGGYYEQYF.

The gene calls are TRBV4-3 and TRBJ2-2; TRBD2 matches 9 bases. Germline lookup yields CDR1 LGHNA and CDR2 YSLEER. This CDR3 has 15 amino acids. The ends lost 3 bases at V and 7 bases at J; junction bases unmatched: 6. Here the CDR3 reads CASSHRAGGHGELFF. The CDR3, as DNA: TGCGCCAGCAGCCATCGAGCGGGAGGTCACGGGGAGCTGTTTTTT.

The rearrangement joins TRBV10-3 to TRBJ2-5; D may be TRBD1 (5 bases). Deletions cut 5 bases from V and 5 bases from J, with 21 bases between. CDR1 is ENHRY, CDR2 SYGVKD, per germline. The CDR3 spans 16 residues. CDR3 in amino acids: CAISLLLTQGWETQYF. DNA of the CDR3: TGTGCCATCAGTCTCCTACTAACTCAGGGATGGGAGACCCAGTACTTC.

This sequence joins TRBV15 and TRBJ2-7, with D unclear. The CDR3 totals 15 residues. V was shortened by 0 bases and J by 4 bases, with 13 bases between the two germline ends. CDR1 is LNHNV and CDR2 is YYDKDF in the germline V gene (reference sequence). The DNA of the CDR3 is TGTGCCACCAGCAGAGATAAGGTGGGCGGTTACGAGCAGTACTTC. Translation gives CATSRDKVGGYEQYF.

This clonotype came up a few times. CDR3 DNA sequence: TGTGCCAGTAGTAACGGGTACTCCTACGAGCAGTACTTC. Its translation: CASSNGYSYEQYF. V gene TRBV19 combines with J gene TRBJ2-7; no clear D gene. Germline V CDR1 and CDR2: LNHDA, SQIVND (reference sequence). This CDR3 has 13 amino acids. V was clipped by 4 bases and J by 0 bases, with 7 bases between them. The whole variable domain, filled in from reference TRBV19 and TRBJ2-7, reads DGGITQSPKYLFRKEGQNVTLSCEQNLNHDAMYWYRQDPGQGLRLIYYSQIVNDFQKGDIAEGYSVSREKKESFPLTVTSAQKNPTAFYLCASSNGYSYEQYFGPGTRLTVT.

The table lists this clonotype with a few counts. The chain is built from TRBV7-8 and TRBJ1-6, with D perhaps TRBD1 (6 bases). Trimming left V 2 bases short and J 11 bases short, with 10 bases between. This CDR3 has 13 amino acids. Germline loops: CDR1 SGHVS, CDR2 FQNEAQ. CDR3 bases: TGTGCCAGCAGCTTACGCAGGGGTGCACCCCTCCACTTT. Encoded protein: CASSLRRGAPLHF.

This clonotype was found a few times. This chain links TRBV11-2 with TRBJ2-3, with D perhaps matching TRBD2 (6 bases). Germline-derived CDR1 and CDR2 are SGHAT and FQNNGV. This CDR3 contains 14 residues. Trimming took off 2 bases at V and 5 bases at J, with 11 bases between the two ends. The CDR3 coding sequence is TGTGCCAGCAGCTTACGGGACTGGAAAGATACGCAGTATTTT. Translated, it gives CASSLRDWKDTQYF.